This T cell receptor beta chain was identified during a study of CD8 T cells in Susac syndrome (dated by TCRdb to about 2019). Regarding the study in general: Whether CD8+ T cell activation and differentiation in Susac syndrome was antigen driven was tested using repertoire sequencing. Clonality of the CD8+ T cell repertoire was compared between about a dozen healthy donors, approximately 14 Susac syndrome patients and under 16 multiple sclerosis patients. Here is what the overall study found, with its caveats: The number of individuals in the TCR sequencing and HLA analysis was recognized as being relatively small.

The germline V gene provides CDR1 LGHNA and CDR2 YSLEER. The CDR3 goes from the cysteine to the phenylalanine over 15 residues. Here the CDR3 DNA is all that survives: 45 bases in frame from base 1. The V end gives up 4 bases and the J end 3 bases, leaving 6 bases in the junction not matched to a gene. High-throughput TCR beta sequencing profiled peripheral blood CD8+ and CD4+ T cells from healthy donors, Susac syndrome patients and multiple sclerosis patients. Multiple sclerosis controls were treatment-naive patients with stable or active relapsing-remitting disease fulfilling revised McDonald criteria. Bulk CD8+ and CD4+ T cells were purified magnetically by negative isolation, whereas CD8+ TEMRA cells were enriched by FACS. Blood was drawn into EDTA tubes, processed within 24 hours, and PBMCs were isolated by density gradient centrifugation. PBMCs intended for TCR sequencing were cryopreserved in liquid nitrogen and were subsequently thawed in a 37 degrees C water bath. Purity of sorted or isolated CD4+, CD8+ and CD8+ TEMRA cells was at least 90%.

On this clonotype: Its antigen is not yet known. Per-nucleotide qualities are absent, and no much larger clonotype sits a single base away.

RNA was extracted using the RNeasy kit, and roughly 0.45 to 1 ug of the RNA was reverse transcribed with random hexamers. TCR beta CDR3 regions were amplified with the immunoSEQ multiplex PCR assay covering 54 Vbeta and 13 Jbeta segments. PCR amplification bias was corrected using a synthetic template baseline for primer optimization and computational correction. The source study handled its data this way. Reads were annotated to V, D and J genes per IMGT and analyzed with immunoSEQ Analyzer, keeping only productive sequences. Clonality was calculated as one minus the Shannon entropy normalized by log2 of the number of productive unique sequences. For each patient and control, public and private clones were evaluated among the 100 most prevalent clones. Susac-specific clones were defined as absent from healthy and MS cohorts, approximately 1,000 published viral clones and other ImmuneACCESS disease sequences. The public reads were quality trimmed at Q25 with fastp and then assembled into clones with MiXCR by TCRdb, keeping productive beta chains. Entries are consolidated by CDR3 protein sequence, retaining the most common genes and DNA. The V and J calls here are based on TCRdb, not the publication. The sample table records approximately 300,000 distinct CDR3 sequences; roughly 85% of these occur just once. Approximately 0.2% of the sample lies in the top ten.

The clonotype comes from a human donor with multiple sclerosis. This sequence uses TRBV4-3 and TRBJ2-7, with 10 bases aligning to TRBD2. The sequencing input was CD8+ T cells from PBMCs. At the DNA level, the sequence is TGCGCCAGCAGCCGATCGACTAGCGGGTACTACGAGCAGTACTTC. It specifies CASSRSTSGYYEQYF.